This note documents a single T cell receptor beta chain sequence. Its antigen is not known. The CDR3 spans 15 residues. J lost 4 bases, V lost 3 bases, and 9 bases had no gene match. Per germline, CDR1 SGDLS and CDR2 YYNGEE. The data stem from a study of chemoradiotherapy in HPV16-positive cancers. Study conclusions and caveats: Functional assays defining HPV-specific T cells used only a couple of HPV16-positive patients.

Sequencing used immunoSEQ multiplex PCR; TCRdb keeps in-frame clones, though not all of them. The table has approximately 12,000 clones, about 75% seen once. This TCR was sampled from a human donor with HPV-associated anogenital cancer. The rearrangement joins TRBV9 to TRBJ1-1; 7 bases are shared with TRBD1. The sample was gathered from a patient who underwent chemoradiotherapy. In nucleotides, the CDR3 is TGTGCCAGCAGCGGGGGACAGACCCTGGGCACTGAAGCTTTCTTT. Encoded protein: CASSGGQTLGTEAFF.